The 26 T cell receptor beta chains in this list originate from one sample, sequenced in a study of T cells in Graves' hyperthyroidism and ophthalmopathy. What was amplified from RNA transcripts were TCR beta CDR3 regions. The study used the HTBI primer set for a first-round RT-PCR of the TCR CDR3. TCRdb passed the multiplex PCR reads through MiXCR, listing each CDR3 protein once. The data hold roughly 740,000 distinct CDR3 sequences, with approximately 16% observed a single time. The sample comprised blood. The source of these receptors is a man younger than 35 with Graves' hyperthyroidism.

The chain recombines TRBV24-1 with TRBJ2-7, with 9 bases lining up with TRBD1. Germline trimming cut 4 bases from V and 2 bases from J; bases unmatched to any gene: 14. CDR3 size: 18 residues. CDR1 and CDR2 (germline): KGHDR, SFDVKD. The CDR3: CATSDLIKGQGYTYEQYF. The CDR3 DNA reads TGTGCCACCAGTGACCTAATCAAGGGACAGGGATACACCTACGAGCAGTACTTC.

This clonotype was seen repeatedly, ten times or more. The chain links TRBV11-3 to TRBJ2-5; TRBD1 might be the D (5 bases). Looked up from germline, CDR1 is SGHNT and CDR2 is YENEEA. CDR3 size: 14 residues. V was clipped by 4 bases and J by 0 bases, with 9 bases between them. This CDR3 is CASSSRGYQETQYF. Here the CDR3 DNA reads TGTGCCAGCAGCTCTAGGGGCTACCAAGAGACCCAGTACTTC.

This clonotype appeared many times. The chain carries TRBV28 and TRBJ2-1, with D maybe TRBD2 (5 bases). CDR1 and CDR2 from the germline V gene are MDHEN and SYDVKM. The CDR3 runs to 16 residues. V shed 3 bases and J shed 0 bases, with 12 bases lying between them. In DNA, the CDR3 is TGTGCCAGCAGTTTCCCTACGGGATACTCCTACAATGAGCAGTTCTTC. Translating it yields CASSFPTGYSYNEQFF. The complete variable domain, with remaining parts taken from reference TRBV28 and TRBJ2-1, reads DVKVTQSSRYLVKRTGEKVFLECVQDMDHENMFWYRQDPGLGLRLIYFSYDVKMKEKGDIPEGYSVSREKKERFSLILESASTNQTSMYLCASSFPTGYSYNEQFFGPGTRLTVL.

The J gene is TRBJ2-2, the V gene TRBV5-1; D may be TRBD2 (6 bases). In germline, CDR1 is SGHRS, CDR2 YFSETQ. CDR3 length: 15 residues. Trimming left V 4 bases short and J 0 bases short, with 10 bases between. The CDR3 DNA sequence: TGCGCCAGCAGCGGGGGACTGACGAACACCGGGGAGCTGTTTTTT. It yields the protein CASSGGLTNTGELFF.

At least ten counts were recorded for this clonotype. The rearrangement joins TRBV20-1 to TRBJ2-5; 10 nucleotides match TRBD1. The V gene end was trimmed by 6 bases and the J gene end by 13 bases; junction bases not matched to a gene: 14. The CDR3 length is 13 residues. CDR1 DFQATT and CDR2 SNEGSKA come from the germline V gene (reference sequence). CDR3 amino acids: CSAPGQGVAIGYF. For the CDR3, the DNA is TGCAGTGCACCAGGACAGGGGGTTGCTATTGGGTACTTC.

This clonotype was counted between two and nine times. The rearrangement joins TRBV6-2 or TRBV6-3 to TRBJ2-2; D ambiguous. The CDR3 is made up of 16 amino acids. Trimming left V 6 bases short and J 5 bases short, with 19 bases between. Germline values: CDR1 MNHEY, CDR2 SVGEGT. CDR3 nucleotides: TGTGCCAGCAGATCCGGGTCCGGGCCCTTTACCGGGGAGCTGTTTTTT. As protein: CASRSGSGPFTGELFF.

The rearrangement joins TRBV6-2 or TRBV6-3 to TRBJ2-4; 8 nucleotides align to TRBD2. This CDR3 is built from 13 residues. Germline lookup yields CDR1 MNHEY and CDR2 SVGEGT. V lost 6 bases, J lost 5 bases, and 3 bases stayed unmatched. In nucleotides, the CDR3 is TGTGCCAGCAGAAGCGGGAGCGAAAACATTCAGTACTTC. As protein: CASRSGSENIQYF.

This clonotype was observed a few times. This sequence joins TRBV6-2 or TRBV6-3 and TRBJ2-3; D may be TRBD1 or TRBD2 (5 bases each). Germline CDR1 reads MNHEY; CDR2 reads SVGEGT. The CDR3 runs 16 residues. V lost 0 bases to trimming and J lost 4 bases, with 14 bases between them. Written as DNA, the CDR3 is TGTGCCAGCAGTTACTCGCGGTTTCCGGGGCCAGATACGCAGTATTTT. This gives the protein CASSYSRFPGPDTQYF.

This clonotype showed up just a few times. This chain joins TRBV2 and TRBJ2-3; D is uncertain. With 4 bases removed from V and 6 bases from J, the gap between germline ends came to 8 bases. In germline, CDR1 is SNHLY, CDR2 FYNNEI. CDR3 length: 12 amino acids. CDR3 bases: TGTGCCAGCAGTGTCGCCGGGGATACGCAGTATTTT. It is translated as CASSVAGDTQYF.

This clonotype was detected many times. The J gene is TRBJ1-4, the V gene TRBV18; no firm D call. Per the germline V gene, CDR1 is KGHSH and CDR2 is LQKENI. V was trimmed by 6 bases and J by 5 bases, leaving 19 bases between them. The CDR3 consists of 16 residues. CDR3 sequence reads: CASSPSAGGPNEKLFF. CDR3 sequence (DNA): TGTGCCAGCTCTCCCTCGGCTGGAGGGCCGAATGAAAAACTGTTTTTT. Complete variable domain (other parts from reference TRBV18 and TRBJ1-4): NAGVMQNPRHLVRRRGQEARLRCSPMKGHSHVYWYRQLPEEGLKFMVYLQKENIIDESGMPKERFSAEFPKEGPSILRIQQVVRGDSAAYFCASSPSAGGPNEKLFFGSGTQLSVL.

The rearrangement uses TRBV6-1 and TRBJ1-5, with D maybe TRBD1 (5 bases). Germline V gives CDR1 MNHNS, CDR2 SASEGT. This CDR3 region has 18 residues. Trimming left V 10 bases short and J 3 bases short, with 28 bases between. CDR3 protein: CAKSDPQKWGYFNQPQHF. The CDR3 region has the DNA TGTGCCAAAAGCGACCCCCAAAAGTGGGGGTACTTCAATCAGCCCCAGCATTTT.

The sample holds a few counts of this clonotype. The rearrangement joins TRBV5-1 to TRBJ1-2, with D perhaps TRBD1 (5 bases). V was clipped by 4 bases and J by 3 bases, with 16 bases between them. This CDR3 is 15 amino acids long. Germline-derived CDR1 and CDR2 are SGHRS and YFSETQ. This chain's CDR3 is CASSPTGQSHYGYTF. The CDR3 bases are TGCGCCAGCAGCCCAACCGGACAATCCCACTATGGCTACACCTTC.

This chain connects TRBV4-3 to TRBJ2-5, with D perhaps TRBD1 or TRBD2 (6 bases each). This CDR3 has 14 amino acids. The germline CDR1 and CDR2 sequences are LGHNA and YSLEER. Trimming took off 1 base at V and 5 bases at J, with 11 bases between the two ends. The CDR3 nucleotides are TGCGCCAGCAGCCAAGGGGGGGCCGGGGAGACCCAGTACTTC. Translated: CASSQGGAGETQYF.

This clonotype was picked up a small number of times. The V and J genes are TRBV7-6 and TRBJ2-3, with D hard to call. The CDR3 is 12 residues long. The germline V and J ends were trimmed by 5 bases and 5 bases, with 8 bases remaining between them. The germline CDR1 and CDR2 sequences are SGHVS and FNYEAQ. CDR3 sequence (DNA): TGTGCCAGCAGCGCATTAAAAGATACGCAGTATTTT. Its protein product is CASSALKDTQYF.

In this sample, this clonotype turned up a few times. This chain uses TRBV12-3 or TRBV12-4 with TRBJ1-5, with D maybe TRBD1 (5 bases). Trimming stripped 7 bases from V and 0 bases from J, with 13 bases between. This CDR3 comprises 15 residues. CDR3 DNA sequence: TGTGCCAGCACCCCACAGGCTAATAGCAATCAGCCCCAGCATTTT. This sequence encodes CASTPQANSNQPQHF.

This clonotype was counted ten times or more. This chain connects TRBV30 to TRBJ2-7; no clear D. V was clipped by 7 bases and J by 3 bases, with 10 bases between them. Germline V lookup: CDR1 GTSNPN, CDR2 SVGIG (reference sequence). The CDR3 sequence is 11 residues long. The CDR3 nucleotides are TGTGCCTCTACACGCGACTACGAGCAGTACTTC. Protein product: CASTRDYEQYF.

There are a few counts of this clonotype. DNA for the CDR3: TGCAGTGCTAGAGTAACGGTGAGCACTGAAGCTTTCTTT. Translated: CSARVTVSTEAFF. The chain recombines TRBV20-1 with TRBJ1-1; D ambiguous. This CDR3 region has 13 residues. In germline, CDR1 is DFQATT, CDR2 SNEGSKA (reference sequence). V shed 1 base and J shed 4 bases, with 10 bases lying between them.

This clonotype came up many times. The chain links TRBV28 to TRBJ2-7, with TRBD2 matching 7 bases. After removal of 8 bases from V and 7 bases from J, the junction contained 14 bases not matched to a gene. Per the germline V gene, CDR1 is MDHEN and CDR2 is SYDVKM. CDR3 size: 14 residues. The CDR3 sequence: CASVEGGISKEQYF. CDR3 sequence (DNA): TGTGCCAGCGTGGAGGGAGGGATTAGCAAGGAGCAGTACTTC.

This clonotype was found a few times. J is TRBJ2-1 and V is TRBV7-3; tentative D call: TRBD1 (6 bases). Trimming took off 4 bases at V and 7 bases at J, with 17 bases between the two ends. The CDR3 runs to 15 residues. CDR1 and CDR2 (germline): SGHTA, FQGTGA. The CDR3: CASSYTGLESNEQFF. In nucleotides, the CDR3 is TGTGCCAGCAGCTATACAGGGCTTGAATCAAATGAGCAGTTCTTC. The whole variable domain, remainder taken from reference TRBV7-3 and TRBJ2-1, is GAGVSQTPSNKVTEKGKYVELRCDPISGHTALYWYRQSLGQGPEFLIYFQGTGAADDSGLPNDRFFAVRPEGSVSTLKIQRTERGDSAVYLCASSYTGLESNEQFFGPGTRLTVL.

The CDR3 loop reads CASSLYGTGFNEQYF. The CDR3 DNA is TGTGCCAGCAGTTTATACGGGACAGGGTTTAACGAGCAGTACTTC. The chain couples TRBV28 to TRBJ2-7, with 9 bases that match TRBD1. Unmatched junction bases numbered 6, after V lost 1 base and J lost 5 bases. Germline loops: CDR1 MDHEN, CDR2 SYDVKM. The CDR3 is 15 amino acids. Full variable domain (outside the CDR3, taken from reference TRBV28 and TRBJ2-7): DVKVTQSSRYLVKRTGEKVFLECVQDMDHENMFWYRQDPGLGLRLIYFSYDVKMKEKGDIPEGYSVSREKKERFSLILESASTNQTSMYLCASSLYGTGFNEQYFGPGTRLTVT.

This clonotype was detected a few times. The chain couples TRBV5-5 to TRBJ2-1; tentative D call: TRBD2 (5 bases). Trimming stripped 3 bases from V and 0 bases from J, with 10 bases between. The CDR3 runs 15 residues. Germline CDR1 reads SGHKS; CDR2 reads YYEKEE (reference sequence). CDR3 amino acids: CASSSADYSYNEQFF. The CDR3 nucleotides read TGTGCCAGCAGCTCAGCGGATTACTCCTACAATGAGCAGTTCTTC.

In this sample, this clonotype turned up once. The chain is built from TRBV4-3 and TRBJ1-2; TRBD1 is a possible D gene (5 bases). The germline gives CDR1 LGHNA, CDR2 YSLEER. V was trimmed by 4 bases and J by 8 bases, leaving 17 bases between them. CDR3 length: 14 residues. The CDR3 protein is CASSPVEPGGGYTF. The CDR3 DNA reads TGCGCCAGCAGCCCCGTGGAGCCCGGGGGGGGCTACACCTTC.

This clonotype was counted only a few times. The J gene is TRBJ1-2, the V gene TRBV6-2 or TRBV6-3, with TRBD1 as a possible D gene (6 bases). Germline V gene lookup returns CDR1 MNHEY and CDR2 SVGEGT. Deletions cut 5 bases from V and 6 bases from J, with 16 bases between. The CDR3 is 14 residues long. CDR3 protein: CASSQQGRFDGYTF. In DNA, the CDR3 is TGTGCCAGCAGTCAACAGGGAAGGTTCGATGGCTACACCTTC.

The rearrangement uses TRBV14 and TRBJ1-1; D is ambiguous. CDR1 and CDR2 from the germline V gene are SGHDN and FVKESK. The CDR3 consists of 13 residues. Trimming removed 3 bases from V and 1 base from J, with 6 bases in between. The CDR3 region is CASSQWKNTEAFF. CDR3 coding DNA: TGTGCCAGCAGCCAGTGGAAGAACACTGAAGCTTTCTTT.

This clonotype showed up just a few times. This sequence joins TRBV24-1 and TRBJ2-1, with 7 bases identical to TRBD2. V lost 4 bases to trimming and J lost 4 bases; unmatched junction nucleotides: 6. The CDR3 spans 15 residues. Germline V gives CDR1 KGHDR, CDR2 SFDVKD. The CDR3 sequence: CATSDPTSRYNEQFF. CDR3 coding DNA: TGTGCCACCAGTGACCCGACTAGCCGGTACAATGAGCAGTTCTTC.

The sample holds many counts of this clonotype. The CDR3 sequence is CASSLTGANTGELFF. In DNA form, the CDR3 reads TGTGCCAGCAGCTTGACAGGGGCAAATACCGGGGAGCTGTTTTTT. The rearrangement links TRBV11-2 to TRBJ2-2, with TRBD1 matching over 8 bases. The V and J ends lost 3 bases and 5 bases, in that order; junction bases with no gene match: 5. CDR1 and CDR2 (germline): SGHAT, FQNNGV. The CDR3 runs to 15 residues.